This T cell receptor beta chain originates from a study of OX40 agonist ivuxolimab in advanced cancers. Study-wide background: In three patients, partial responses were observed, one with hepatocellular carcinoma and two with cutaneous melanoma. Study-wide findings and caveats: There were also nonresponders showing low normalized T-cell clonal expansion. Averaging showed that CD8+ T cells had more expanded clones than CD4+ did.

This clone was counted a single time. What it recognizes is unknown. V dropped 0 bases and J dropped 5 bases, with 14 bases sitting between them. Germline assignment: CDR1 PRHDT and CDR2 FYEKMQ (reference sequence). This CDR3 has 16 amino acids. Using immunoSEQ multiplex PCR, the repertoire was profiled, and TCRdb retains in-frame clones only, with some absent. The data contain about 58,000 clones, 70% to 80% of them singletons. The rearrangement uses TRBV13 and TRBJ2-1; perhaps D is TRBD1 or TRBD2 (5 bases each). The receptor was derived from an adult with an advanced solid tumor such as melanoma, head and neck, liver or kidney cancer. The sample consisted of CD4+ or CD8+ T cells sorted from blood, taken in a trial of the OX40 agonist ivuxolimab. CDR3: CASSLGLGRRNNEQFF. The DNA of the CDR3 is TGTGCCAGCAGCTTAGGGTTGGGACGGCGGAACAATGAGCAGTTCTTC.